The TCR beta chain described here comes from a study of blood T cell repertoires in COVID-19. For the study at large: The origin of the acute and convalescent COVID-19 samples was the United States, Italy and Spain. Sources were T cells, B-cell-depleted T cells, or PBMCs; the material itself was cDNA or gDNA.

As handled by the study authors: How many nucleated cells were present was estimated from reference gene primer amplification. Libraries were prepared by immunoSEQ multiplex PCR; TCRdb keeps only in-frame clonotypes and omits some of them. V and J calls plus clone size are reproduced from that table; the DNA served to infer D and trimming. The repertoire holds approximately 270,000 clones, approximately 85% seen once, with approximately 2% in the top ten. The CDR3 runs to 16 residues. With 0 bases removed from V and 7 bases from J, the gap between germline ends came to 15 bases. Germline lookup yields CDR1 KGHDR and CDR2 SFDVKD. Cohorts were based on clinical histories the participants reported.

This chain connects TRBV24-1 to TRBJ2-1; a possible D gene is TRBD1 (6 bases). The sequenced material came from PBMCs or T cells enriched from blood (not recorded which). The receptor was derived from a woman between 50 and 59 years old who had recovered from COVID-19. The CDR3 DNA reads as TGTGCCACCAGTGATTTGCTCAGGGGCGAGGTAAATGAGCAGTTCTTC. Translation gives CATSDLLRGEVNEQFF.